This T cell receptor beta chain was profiled in a study of T cell responses to AZD1222 COVID-19 vaccine. Findings and caveats of the study: The donors showed a predominance of white British ancestry and of females, with possible underestimation of clonal diversity. Along spike, vaccine-associated CD4 TCRs were found throughout, with dominance at 160-218 and 743-854. Reportedly, nearly half the spike-specific TCRs target unmutated variant regions.

Germline assignment: CDR1 MDHEN and CDR2 SYDVKM. The CDR3 is 11 residues long. V was trimmed by 6 bases and J by 7 bases, leaving 10 bases between them. Pooling covered second doses at about 4 or about 12 weeks. Repertoires were generated with immunoSEQ multiplex PCR, while TCRdb's copy carries only in-frame clones and drops some. Of 150,000 to 200,000 clones listed, 88% are singletons. As regards this clone: The antigen is unknown.

The source of this sequence is an adult who received the AZD1222 COVID-19 vaccine. The chain combines TRBV28 with TRBJ2-7; D not certain. Material: peripheral blood, obtained 28 days after the second AZD1222 dose. CDR3 amino acids: CASSILREQYF. CDR3 nucleotide sequence: TGTGCCAGCAGCATCCTTCGGGAGCAGTACTTC.